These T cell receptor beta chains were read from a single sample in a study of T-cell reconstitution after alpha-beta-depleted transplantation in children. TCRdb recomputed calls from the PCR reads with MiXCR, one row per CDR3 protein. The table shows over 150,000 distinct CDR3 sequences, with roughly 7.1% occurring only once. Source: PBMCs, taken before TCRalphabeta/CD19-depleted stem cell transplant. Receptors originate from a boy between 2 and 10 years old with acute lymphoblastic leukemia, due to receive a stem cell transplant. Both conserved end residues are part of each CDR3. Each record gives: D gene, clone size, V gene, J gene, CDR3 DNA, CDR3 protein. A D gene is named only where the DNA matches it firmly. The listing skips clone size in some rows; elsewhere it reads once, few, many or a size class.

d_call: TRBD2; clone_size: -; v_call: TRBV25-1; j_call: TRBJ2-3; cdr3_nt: TGTGCCAGCAGTGAAGCGGGAGACCTACTTCTCGGCTCAGATACGCAGTATTTT; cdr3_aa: CASSEAGDLLLGSDTQYF
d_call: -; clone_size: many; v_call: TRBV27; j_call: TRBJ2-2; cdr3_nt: TGTGCCAGCACCGCAAATAGCGGTACCGGGGAGCTGTTTTTT; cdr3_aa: CASTANSGTGELFF
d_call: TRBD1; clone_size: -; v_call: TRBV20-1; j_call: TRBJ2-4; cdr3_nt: TGCAGTGCTAGAGATCTACCCATAACCCCGGGACAGGATGAAAACATTCAGTACTTC; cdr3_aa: CSARDLPITPGQDENIQYF
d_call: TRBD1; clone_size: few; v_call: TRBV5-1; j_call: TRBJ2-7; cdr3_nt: TGCGCCAGCAGCTGGGGGACAGGGGGCATGTACGAGCAGTACTTC; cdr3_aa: CASSWGTGGMYEQYF
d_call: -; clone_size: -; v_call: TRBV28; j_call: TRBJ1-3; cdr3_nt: TGTGCCAGCAGTTTTGTTTCGGACACCATATATTTT; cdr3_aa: CASSFVSDTIYF
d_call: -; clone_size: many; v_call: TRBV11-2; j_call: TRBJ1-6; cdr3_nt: TGTGCCAGCAGCATTACACCCAGGCCGCCTAATTCACCCCTCCACTTT; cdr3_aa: CASSITPRPPNSPLHF
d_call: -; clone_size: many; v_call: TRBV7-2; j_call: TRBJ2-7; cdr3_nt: TGTGCCAGCAGCCTAGTCCTCCGCTTCTCCGAGCAGTACTTC; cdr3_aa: CASSLVLRFSEQYF
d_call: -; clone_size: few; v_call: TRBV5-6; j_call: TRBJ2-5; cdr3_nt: TGTGCCAGCAGCCATGTAGTCCGAAGGGAGACCCAGTACTTC; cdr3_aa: CASSHVVRRETQYF
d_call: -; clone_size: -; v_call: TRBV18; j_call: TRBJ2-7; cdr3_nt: TGTGCCAGCTCACCATCCGCCGCTAGGCACGAGCAGTACTTC; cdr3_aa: CASSPSAARHEQYF
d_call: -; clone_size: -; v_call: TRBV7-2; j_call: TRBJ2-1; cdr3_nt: TGTGCCAGCAGCTTAGGGCTGGGGGCGAACGGTGAGCAGTTCTTC; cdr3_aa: CASSLGLGANGEQFF
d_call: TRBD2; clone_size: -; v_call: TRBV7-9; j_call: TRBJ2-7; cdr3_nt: TGTGCCAGCAGCTTGTGGGCCGGGACTAGTTTTTACGAGCAGTACTTC; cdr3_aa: CASSLWAGTSFYEQYF
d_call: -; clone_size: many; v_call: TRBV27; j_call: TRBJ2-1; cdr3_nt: TGTGCCAGCAGTTTCAGTAGGGGTGCTCCCCAGTTCTTC; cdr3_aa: CASSFSRGAPQFF
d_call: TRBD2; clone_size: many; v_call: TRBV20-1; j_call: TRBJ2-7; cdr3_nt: TGCAGTGCTAGCCCTACTAGCGGGAGGGGTGAGCAGTACTTC; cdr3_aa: CSASPTSGRGEQYF
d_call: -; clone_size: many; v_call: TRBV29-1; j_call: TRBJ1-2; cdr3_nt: TGCAGCGTTGAAGAAGGTTACGGGGATCGGAACTATGGCTACACCTTC; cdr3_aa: CSVEEGYGDRNYGYTF
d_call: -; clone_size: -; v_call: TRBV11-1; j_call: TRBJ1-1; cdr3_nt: TGTGCCAGCAGCTCCCGACTGGGCACTGAAGCTTTCTTT; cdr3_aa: CASSSRLGTEAFF
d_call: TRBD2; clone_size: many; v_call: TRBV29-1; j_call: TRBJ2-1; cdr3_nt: TGCAGCGCCCGGACTAGCGGGAGGGATGAGCAGTTCTTC; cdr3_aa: CSARTSGRDEQFF
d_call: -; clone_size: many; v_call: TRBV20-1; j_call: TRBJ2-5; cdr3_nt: TGCAGTGCTAGAGTTCAACTAGCCCAAGAGACCCAGTACTTC; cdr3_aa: CSARVQLAQETQYF
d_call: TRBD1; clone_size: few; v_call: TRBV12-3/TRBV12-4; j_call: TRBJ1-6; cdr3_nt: TGTGCCAGCAGCCCGGGACAGGGGAAACATTCACCCCTCCACTTT; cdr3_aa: CASSPGQGKHSPLHF
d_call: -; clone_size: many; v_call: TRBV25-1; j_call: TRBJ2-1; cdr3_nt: TGTGCCAGCAGTGTTTTGAATGAGCAGTTCTTC; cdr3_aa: CASSVLNEQFF
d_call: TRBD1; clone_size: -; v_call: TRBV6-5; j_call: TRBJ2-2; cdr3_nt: TGTGCCAGCAGTTCCGATACAGGGGGCGCGAACACCGGGGAGCTGTTTTTT; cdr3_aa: CASSSDTGGANTGELFF
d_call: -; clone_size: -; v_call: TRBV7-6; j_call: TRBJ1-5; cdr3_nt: TGTGCCAGCAGCTTAGGATCAGGGATAGGTGTTCAGCCCCAGCATTTT; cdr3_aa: CASSLGSGIGVQPQHF
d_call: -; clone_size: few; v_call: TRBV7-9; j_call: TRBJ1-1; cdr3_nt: TGTGCCAGCAGCCACCCCCGGTGGGGGGCTAACACTGAAGCTTTCTTT; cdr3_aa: CASSHPRWGANTEAFF